These 18 T cell receptor beta chains originate from one sample sequenced in a study of blood T cell repertoires in COVID-19. The protocol was immunoSEQ multiplex PCR, while the TCRdb copy is restricted to in-frame clones and leaves out a portion. Among some 270,000 clones listed, 84% were seen once. Sample: peripheral blood. These receptors originate from a woman in her 40s who had recovered from COVID-19.

V gene TRBV24-1 combines with J gene TRBJ1-5, with D unclear. This CDR3 contains 14 residues. V gave up 3 bases and J gave up 0 bases, with 5 bases separating them. From germline, CDR1 is KGHDR and CDR2 SFDVKD. CDR3 protein: CATSDPRSNQPQHF. The CDR3 nucleotides are TGTGCCACCAGTGATCCCCGTAGCAATCAGCCCCAGCATTTT.

J is TRBJ2-5 and V is TRBV24-1; TRBD2 agrees at 12 bases. In germline, CDR1 is KGHDR, CDR2 SFDVKD. V was clipped by 4 bases and J by 4 bases; unmatched bases: 3. The CDR3 extends over 15 amino acids. The CDR3 DNA follows: TGTGCCACCAGTGACCCGACTAGCGGGGGAGAGACCCAGTACTTC. It specifies CATSDPTSGGETQYF.

The chain joins TRBV28 to TRBJ1-6; 7 nucleotides align to TRBD1. V lost 2 bases to trimming and J lost 8 bases; unmatched junction nucleotides: 6. This CDR3 has 15 amino acids. Germline V CDR1 and CDR2: MDHEN, SYDVKM. In nucleotides, the CDR3 is TGTGCCAGCAGTTTAATGGGCAGGGGGGATTCACCCCTCCACTTT. It codes for CASSLMGRGDSPLHF.

This rearrangement joins TRBV3-1 (or the pseudogene TRBV3-2) to TRBJ1-6; D is uncertain. Looked up from germline, CDR1 is LGHDT and CDR2 is YNNKEL (reference sequence). The CDR3 sequence is 15 residues long. Trimming removed 4 bases at V and 7 bases at J, with 14 bases between. CDR3 coding DNA: TGTGCCAGCAGCCCTACTGCCTTATCAAATTCACCCCTCCACTTT. Its protein product is CASSPTALSNSPLHF.

This chain joins TRBV6-5 and TRBJ2-7; possible D gene TRBD2, 5 bases. The CDR3 is 13 amino acids. CDR1 is MNHEY, CDR2 SVGAGI, per germline. V shed 0 bases and J shed 4 bases, with 7 bases lying between them. The DNA for the CDR3 is TGTGCCAGCAGTTACTCCCGGGGTTACGAGCAGTACTTC. This translates into CASSYSRGYEQYF.

This clone appeared a few times. The chain is built from TRBV6-5 and TRBJ2-2, with TRBD1 matching 7 bases. Per the germline V gene, CDR1 is MNHEY and CDR2 is SVGAGI. This CDR3 comprises 15 residues. The ends lost 6 bases at V and 4 bases at J; junction bases unmatched: 8. The CDR3 loop is CASRPGTDSTGELFF. Written as DNA, the CDR3 is TGTGCCAGCAGGCCCGGGACAGACTCCACCGGGGAGCTGTTTTTT.

The V call is TRBV18, the J call TRBJ2-7; TRBD1 matches 9 bases. The CDR3 sequence is 15 residues long. Trimming cost V 3 bases and J 6 bases; bases outside gene matches: 9. Germline CDR1 reads KGHSH; CDR2 reads LQKENI. In DNA, the CDR3 is TGTGCCAGCTCACCGGAAGCGACAGGGGGTTCCGAGCAGTACTTC. The encoded protein is CASSPEATGGSEQYF. Based on the CDR3 plus reference TRBV18 and TRBJ2-7, the full variable domain is NAGVMQNPRHLVRRRGQEARLRCSPMKGHSHVYWYRQLPEEGLKFMVYLQKENIIDESGMPKERFSAEFPKEGPSILRIQQVVRGDSAAYFCASSPEATGGSEQYFGPGTRLTVT.

This chain connects TRBV7-2 to TRBJ1-3; D not resolved. V lost 1 base, J lost 0 bases, and 13 bases lay in between. CDR1 and CDR2 (germline): SGHTA, FQGNSA. The CDR3 runs 17 residues. CDR3 protein: CASSLDGWQASGNTIYF. The CDR3 DNA sequence: TGTGCCAGCAGCTTAGACGGTTGGCAGGCCTCTGGAAACACCATATATTTT.

V and J are TRBV10-3 and TRBJ2-7; no reliable D call. The CDR3 contains 15 residues. Germline V CDR1 and CDR2: ENHRY, SYGVKD. Trimming removed 3 bases from V and 0 bases from J, with 12 bases in between. CDR3 residues: CAISDGFRSSYEQYF. In DNA, the CDR3 is TGTGCCATCAGTGACGGGTTCAGAAGCTCCTACGAGCAGTACTTC.

The sample holds a few counts of this clone. The gene calls are TRBV5-1 and TRBJ2-7, with 7 nucleotides matching TRBD2. CDR3 length: 14 amino acids. In germline, CDR1 is SGHRS, CDR2 YFSETQ. The ends lost 4 bases at V and 2 bases at J; junction bases unmatched: 6. CDR3 in amino acids: CASSPGRGAYEQYF. In DNA form, the CDR3 reads TGCGCCAGCAGCCCTGGTCGGGGGGCCTACGAGCAGTACTTC.

This clone is a singleton in its sample. The J gene is TRBJ1-4, the V gene TRBV4-1; the D gene is possibly TRBD1 (6 bases). The CDR3 loop spans 15 amino acids. Trimming shortened V by 6 bases and J by 6 bases, and 17 bases separated the two germline ends. Germline loops: CDR1 MGHRA, CDR2 YSYEKL. In nucleotides, the CDR3 is TGCGCCAGCAGTCGAGCCCCGGGACAAGATGAAAAACTGTTTTTT. This codes for CASSRAPGQDEKLFF.

This clone occurred a few times. This chain connects TRBV27 to TRBJ1-1; weak D call: TRBD1 (6 bases). CDR1 is MNHEY and CDR2 is SMNVEV in the germline V gene (reference sequence). With 4 bases removed from V and 4 bases from J, the gap between germline ends came to 19 bases. The CDR3 loop spans 16 amino acids. CDR3 nucleotide sequence: TGTGCCAGCAGTTCCCCCCCCGGGGGGCGATTCACTGAAGCTTTCTTT. Protein product: CASSSPPGGRFTEAFF.

J is TRBJ2-2 and V is TRBV15, with 7 bases identical to TRBD2. Germline CDR1 and CDR2: LNHNV and YYDKDF (reference sequence). The CDR3 spans 14 residues. Trimming cost V 0 bases and J 6 bases; bases outside gene matches: 1. The CDR3 reads CATSRDRGAGELFF. Written as DNA, the CDR3 is TGTGCCACCAGCAGAGATCGGGGGGCCGGGGAGCTGTTTTTT.

V usage is TRBV28 and J usage is TRBJ1-1; D is possibly TRBD1 (5 bases). The germline CDR1 and CDR2 sequences are MDHEN and SYDVKM. This CDR3 has 14 amino acids. V was clipped by 5 bases and J by 1 base, with 11 bases between them. The CDR3 spells CASSGGTKNTEAFF. The CDR3, as DNA: TGTGCCAGCAGTGGGGGGACCAAGAACACTGAAGCTTTCTTT.

This sequence joins TRBV5-1 and TRBJ2-5; 7 nucleotides match TRBD2. The length of the CDR3 is 16 residues. CDR1 is SGHRS and CDR2 is YFSETQ in the germline V gene. Trimming cost V 4 bases and J 4 bases; bases outside gene matches: 13. CDR3 nucleotide sequence: TGCGCCAGCAGCCCCGGACTAGAATGGTTTGCAGAGACCCAGTACTTC. Protein product: CASSPGLEWFAETQYF.

This clone has just a few counts. This chain links TRBV11-2 with TRBJ2-3; D unclear. The CDR3 extends over 14 amino acids. CDR1 and CDR2 from the germline V gene are SGHAT and FQNNGV. V lost 1 base to trimming and J lost 10 bases, with 15 bases between them. The CDR3: CASSLVPETLAQYF. The CDR3 DNA reads TGTGCCAGCAGCTTAGTCCCAGAAACCTTGGCGCAGTATTTT.

The rearrangement links TRBV21-1 to TRBJ2-2; the table's TRBD2 call for D was not verified on the DNA. TRBV21-1 is a documented pseudogene. The CDR3 has 19 amino acids. CDR3 amino acids: CASSTWGVQLFRNTGELFF. In DNA, the CDR3 is TGTGCCAGCAGCACCTGGGGGGTGCAACTCTTTAGAAACACCGGGGAGCTGTTTTTT.

This clone came up a few times. The chain joins TRBV24-1 to TRBJ1-5, with D maybe TRBD1 (5 bases). The CDR3 runs 16 residues. The germline CDR1 and CDR2 sequences are KGHDR and SFDVKD. The ends were cut back, 5 bases at V and 4 bases at J, with 17 bases in the middle. CDR3 residues: CATSAGGGAGNQPQHF. The CDR3 region has the DNA TGTGCCACCAGTGCCGGTGGAGGGGCAGGTAATCAGCCCCAGCATTTT.